This entry concerns a single TCR beta chain. As yet, its antigen is unknown. There are 14 residues in the CDR3. Germline assignment: CDR1 GTSNPN and CDR2 SVGIG (reference sequence). With 2 bases clipped from V and 5 bases from J, the junction kept 8 bases outside the gene matches. With 60 Vbeta and 13 Jbeta primers, the PCR was carried out. In the source study's methods: The authors later counted 65 million to 80 million unique TCR beta chains, some 9.9 million of them shared. Assay: immunoSEQ multiplex PCR; the TCRdb copy retains only in-frame clones and omits some. The V and J calls and clone size were taken over from that table, and D and trimming were inferred from the DNA. The sample has about 140,000 clones, 75% to 90% seen once. The source of the sample is a study of cytomegalovirus exposure and HLA in healthy donors. Study findings and constraints: Researchers reported in a later analysis that common viral pathogens appeared linked to several top clusters. In a later analysis, most CMV-associated TCR beta chains appeared HLA-restricted.

This clonotype was sampled from a female donor in good health and CMV-seronegative. Sample: PBMCs. The chain couples TRBV30 to TRBJ2-7; 8 bases are a match to TRBD1. CDR3: CAWSLRTGLDEQYF. In DNA, the CDR3 is TGTGCCTGGAGTCTTCGGACAGGGCTAGACGAGCAGTACTTC.